This T cell receptor beta chain originates from a study of control samples from healthy donors and cancer patients. This table comes from immunoSEQ multiplex PCR, and its TCRdb copy is limited to in-frame clones, with some not included. The repertoire has roughly 400,000 clones, around 90% of them found once; the top ten carry around 6.5%. Germline lookup yields CDR1 ENHRY and CDR2 SYGVKD. V was cut by 5 bases and J by 0 bases, with 20 bases left in between. The CDR3 has 18 amino acids. Sequenced sample: PBMCs. The V gene is TRBV10-3, the J gene TRBJ1-5, with a possible D match to TRBD1 (5 bases). This TCR came from a man aged 35-49 years with head and neck cancer. CDR3 DNA: TGTGCCATCAGTCCTTCCCGCGGCGAGGGGTTTAGCAATCAGCCCCAGCATTTT. Amino acid sequence: CAISPSRGEGFSNQPQHF.